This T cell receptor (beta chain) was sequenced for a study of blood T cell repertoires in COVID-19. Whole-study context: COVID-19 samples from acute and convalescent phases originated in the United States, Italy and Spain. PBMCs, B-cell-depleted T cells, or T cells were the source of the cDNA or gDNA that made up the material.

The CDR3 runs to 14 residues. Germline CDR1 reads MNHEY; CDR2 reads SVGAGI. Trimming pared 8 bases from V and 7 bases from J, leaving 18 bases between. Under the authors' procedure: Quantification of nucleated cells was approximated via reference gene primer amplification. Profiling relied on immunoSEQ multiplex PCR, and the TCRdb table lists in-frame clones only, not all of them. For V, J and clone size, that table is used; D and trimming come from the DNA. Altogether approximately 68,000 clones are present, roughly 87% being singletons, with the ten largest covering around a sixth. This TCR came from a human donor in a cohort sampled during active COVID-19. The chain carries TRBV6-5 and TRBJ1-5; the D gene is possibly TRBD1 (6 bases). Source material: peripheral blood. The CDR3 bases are TGTGCCAGCTCCTTCGGGGGGGCTGAGCAGCCCCAGCATTTT. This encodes CASSFGGAEQPQHF.